This T cell receptor (beta chain) is from a study of technical replicates of blood from a handful of donors. This clone has more than one count but fewer than ten. The V end was cut by 4 bases, the J end by 8 bases, with 19 bases between. CDR3 length: 16 amino acids. Germline CDR1 SGDLS, CDR2 YYNGEE. Method: immunoSEQ multiplex PCR; TCRdb's copy keeps in-frame clones and lacks some. The table includes tens of thousands of clones, roughly 90% detected once. Specimen: PBMCs. This clonotype was sampled from a human donor in good health. Some clones in this sample may be carry-over from other donors' samples. V usage is TRBV9 and J usage is TRBJ1-6; D might be TRBD1 (6 bases). CDR3: CASSLSSQGIDSPLHF. CDR3 nucleotide sequence: TGTGCCAGCAGCCTGAGCTCCCAGGGGATTGATTCACCCCTCCACTTT.